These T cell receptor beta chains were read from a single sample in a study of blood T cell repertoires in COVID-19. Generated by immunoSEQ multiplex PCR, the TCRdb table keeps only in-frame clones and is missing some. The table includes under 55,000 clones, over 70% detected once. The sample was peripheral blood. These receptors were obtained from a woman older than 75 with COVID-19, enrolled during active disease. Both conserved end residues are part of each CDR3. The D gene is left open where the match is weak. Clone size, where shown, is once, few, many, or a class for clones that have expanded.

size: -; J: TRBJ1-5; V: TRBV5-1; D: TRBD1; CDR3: CASSLGTGGGQPQHF; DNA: TGCGCCAGCAGCTTGGGAACAGGGGGGGGACAGCCCCAGCATTTT
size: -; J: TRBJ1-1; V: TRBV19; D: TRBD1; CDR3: CASTGTGAGNTEAFF; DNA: TGTGCCAGTACCGGTACAGGGGCCGGTAACACTGAAGCTTTCTTT
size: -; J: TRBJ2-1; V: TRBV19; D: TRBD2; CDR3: CASSGLANEQFF; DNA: TGTGCCAGTAGTGGACTAGCCAATGAGCAGTTCTTC
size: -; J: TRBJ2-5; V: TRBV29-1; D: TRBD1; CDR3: CSAKTGTGGRETQYF; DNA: TGCAGCGCGAAAACCGGGACAGGGGGTAGGGAGACCCAGTACTTC
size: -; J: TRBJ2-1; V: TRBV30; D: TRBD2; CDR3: CAWSHGLAGGAASQFF; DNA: TGTGCCTGGAGTCACGGACTAGCGGGGGGGGCCGCCTCTCAGTTCTTC
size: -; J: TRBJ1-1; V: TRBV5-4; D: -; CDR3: CASSLPGVQEAFF; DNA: TGTGCCAGCAGCTTGCCGGGGGTACAGGAAGCTTTCTTT
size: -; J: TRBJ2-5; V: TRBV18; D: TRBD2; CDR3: CASSRLAGSQETQYF; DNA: TGTGCCAGCTCAAGACTAGCGGGTTCCCAAGAGACCCAGTACTTC
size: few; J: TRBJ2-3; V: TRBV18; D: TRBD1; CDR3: CASSPGTGLSTDTQYF; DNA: TGTGCCAGCTCGCCTGGGACAGGCCTTAGCACAGATACGCAGTATTTT
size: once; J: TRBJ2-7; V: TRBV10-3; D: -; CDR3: CAISDRVYEQYF; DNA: TGTGCCATCAGTGATCGGGTCTACGAGCAGTACTTC
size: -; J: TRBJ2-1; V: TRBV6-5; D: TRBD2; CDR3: CASRGGWNNEQFF; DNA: TGTGCCAGCCGGGGGGGCTGGAACAATGAGCAGTTCTTC
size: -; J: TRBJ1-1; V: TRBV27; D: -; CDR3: CASSPHPGTEAFF; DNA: TGTGCCAGCAGTCCGCACCCCGGCACTGAAGCTTTCTTT
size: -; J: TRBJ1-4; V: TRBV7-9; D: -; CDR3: CASSTGPHRNEKLFF; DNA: TGTGCCAGCAGCACAGGCCCCCACAGGAATGAAAAACTGTTTTTT
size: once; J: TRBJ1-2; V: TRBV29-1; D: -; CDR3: CSVELSDYGYTF; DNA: TGCAGCGTTGAACTTTCCGACTATGGCTACACCTTC
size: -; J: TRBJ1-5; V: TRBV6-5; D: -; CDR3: CASSYLRERQPQHF; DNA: TGTGCCAGCAGTTATCTCAGGGAACGGCAGCCCCAGCATTTT